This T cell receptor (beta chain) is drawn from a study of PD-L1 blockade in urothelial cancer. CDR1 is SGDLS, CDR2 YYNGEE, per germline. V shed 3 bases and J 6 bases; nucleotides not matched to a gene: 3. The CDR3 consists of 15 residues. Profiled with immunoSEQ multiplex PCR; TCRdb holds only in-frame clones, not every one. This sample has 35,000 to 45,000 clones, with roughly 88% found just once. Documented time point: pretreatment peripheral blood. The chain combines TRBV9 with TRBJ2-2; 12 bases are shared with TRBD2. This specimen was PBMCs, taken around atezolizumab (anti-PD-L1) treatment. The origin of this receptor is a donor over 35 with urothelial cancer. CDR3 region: CASSARLAGAGELFF. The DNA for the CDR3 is TGTGCCAGCAGCGCCCGACTAGCGGGAGCCGGGGAGCTGTTTTTT. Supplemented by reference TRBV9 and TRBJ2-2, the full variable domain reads DSGVTQTPKHLITATGQRVTLRCSPRSGDLSVYWYQQSLDQGLQFLIQYYNGEERAKGNILERFSAQQFPDLHSELNLSSLELGDSALYFCASSARLAGAGELFFGEGSRLTVL.